This TCR beta chain was recorded in a study of T cells in Graves' hyperthyroidism and ophthalmopathy. RNA transcripts served as the template for amplifying TCR beta CDR3 regions. The primer set for the first-round RT-PCR of the TCR CDR3 was HTBI. One entry per CDR3 protein, called by TCRdb with MiXCR from the multiplex PCR reads. The sample holds about 840,000 distinct CDR3 sequences, over 35% seen once. The V and J ends lost 3 bases and 10 bases, in that order; junction bases with no gene match: 10. The CDR3 loop spans 16 amino acids. Germline loops: CDR1 SGHDN, CDR2 FVKESK. The source of this sequence is a man between 18 and 35 years old with Graves' hyperthyroidism. The V call is TRBV14, the J call TRBJ1-6; 9 bases are shared with TRBD1. The sequencing sample was made of blood. CDR3 sequence reads: CASSHLSGTGNSPLHF. Written as DNA, the CDR3 is TGTGCCAGCAGCCATTTGTCCGGGACAGGGAACTCACCCCTCCACTTT.